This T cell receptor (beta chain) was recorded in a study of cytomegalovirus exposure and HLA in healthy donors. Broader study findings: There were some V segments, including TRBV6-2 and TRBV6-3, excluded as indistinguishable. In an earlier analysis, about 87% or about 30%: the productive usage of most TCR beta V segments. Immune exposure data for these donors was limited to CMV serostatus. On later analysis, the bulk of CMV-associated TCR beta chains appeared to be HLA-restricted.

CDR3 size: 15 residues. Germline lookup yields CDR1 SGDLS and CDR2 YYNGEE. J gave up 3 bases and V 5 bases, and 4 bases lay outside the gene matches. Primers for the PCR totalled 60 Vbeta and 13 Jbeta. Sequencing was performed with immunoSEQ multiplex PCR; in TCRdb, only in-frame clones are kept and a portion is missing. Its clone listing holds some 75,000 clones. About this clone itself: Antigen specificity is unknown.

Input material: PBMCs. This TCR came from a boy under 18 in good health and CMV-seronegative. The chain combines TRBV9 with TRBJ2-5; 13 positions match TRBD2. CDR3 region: CASSTGTSGEETQYF. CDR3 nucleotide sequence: TGTGCCAGCAGTACAGGGACTAGCGGGGAAGAGACCCAGTACTTC.